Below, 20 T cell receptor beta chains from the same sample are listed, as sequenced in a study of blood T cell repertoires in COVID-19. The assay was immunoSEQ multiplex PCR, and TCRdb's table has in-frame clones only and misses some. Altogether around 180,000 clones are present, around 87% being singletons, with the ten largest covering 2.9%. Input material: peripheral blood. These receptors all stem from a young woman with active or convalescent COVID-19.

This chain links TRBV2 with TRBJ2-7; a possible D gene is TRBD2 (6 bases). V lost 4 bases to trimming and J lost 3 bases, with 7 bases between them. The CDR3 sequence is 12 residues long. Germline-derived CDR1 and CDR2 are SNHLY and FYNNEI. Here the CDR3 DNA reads TGTGCCAGCAGTGCGGGACTCTACGAGCAGTACTTC. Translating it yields CASSAGLYEQYF.

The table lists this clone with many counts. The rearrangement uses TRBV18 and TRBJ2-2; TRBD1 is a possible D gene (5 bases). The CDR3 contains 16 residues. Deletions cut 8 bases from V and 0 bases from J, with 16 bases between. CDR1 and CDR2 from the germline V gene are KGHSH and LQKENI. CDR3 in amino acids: CASRPGGATNTGELFF. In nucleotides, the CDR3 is TGTGCCAGCCGCCCGGGTGGGGCCACGAACACCGGGGAGCTGTTTTTT.

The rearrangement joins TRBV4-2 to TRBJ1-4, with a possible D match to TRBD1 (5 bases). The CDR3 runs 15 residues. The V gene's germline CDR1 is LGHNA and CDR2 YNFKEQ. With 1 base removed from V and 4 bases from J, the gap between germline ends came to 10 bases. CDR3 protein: CASSQAQGLNEKLFF. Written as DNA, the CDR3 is TGTGCCAGCAGCCAAGCTCAGGGACTTAATGAAAAACTGTTTTTT.

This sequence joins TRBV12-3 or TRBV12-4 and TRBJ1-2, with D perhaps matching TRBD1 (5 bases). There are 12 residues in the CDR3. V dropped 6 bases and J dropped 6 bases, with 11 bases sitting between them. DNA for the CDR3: TGTGCCAGCAGCCCGGGGGGGGATGGCTACACCTTC. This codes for CASSPGGDGYTF.

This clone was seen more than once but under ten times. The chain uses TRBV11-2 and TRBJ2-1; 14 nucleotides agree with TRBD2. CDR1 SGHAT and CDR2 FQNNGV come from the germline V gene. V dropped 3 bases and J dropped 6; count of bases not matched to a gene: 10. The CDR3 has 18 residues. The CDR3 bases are TGTGCCAGCAGCTTGGGGACTAGCGGGAGAAGATTGGGCAATGAGCAGTTCTTC. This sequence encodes CASSLGTSGRRLGNEQFF.

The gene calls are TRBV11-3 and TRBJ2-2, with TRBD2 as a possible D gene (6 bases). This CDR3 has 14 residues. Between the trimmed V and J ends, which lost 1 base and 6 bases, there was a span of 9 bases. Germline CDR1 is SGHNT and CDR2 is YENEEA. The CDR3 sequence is CASSLGTSPGELFF. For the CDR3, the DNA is TGTGCCAGCAGCTTAGGTACTAGCCCCGGGGAGCTGTTTTTT.

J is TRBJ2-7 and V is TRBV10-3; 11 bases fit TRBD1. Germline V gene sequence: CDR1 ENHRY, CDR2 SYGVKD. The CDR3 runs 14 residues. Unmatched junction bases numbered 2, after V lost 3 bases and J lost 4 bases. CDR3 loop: CAISDGTGGYEQYF. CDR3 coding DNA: TGTGCCATCAGTGATGGGACAGGGGGGTACGAGCAGTACTTC.

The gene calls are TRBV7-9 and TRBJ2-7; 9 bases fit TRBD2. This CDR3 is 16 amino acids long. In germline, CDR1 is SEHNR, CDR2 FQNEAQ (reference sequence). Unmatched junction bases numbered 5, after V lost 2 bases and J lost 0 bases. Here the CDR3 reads CASSLKVAGVSYEQYF. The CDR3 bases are TGTGCCAGCAGCTTAAAGGTAGCGGGAGTCTCCTACGAGCAGTACTTC.

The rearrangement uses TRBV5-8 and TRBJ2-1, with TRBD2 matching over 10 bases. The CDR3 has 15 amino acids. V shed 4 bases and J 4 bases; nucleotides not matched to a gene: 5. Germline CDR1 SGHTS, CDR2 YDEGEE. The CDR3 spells CASSTGLAAYNEQFF. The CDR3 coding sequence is TGTGCCAGCAGCACAGGACTAGCGGCTTACAATGAGCAGTTCTTC.

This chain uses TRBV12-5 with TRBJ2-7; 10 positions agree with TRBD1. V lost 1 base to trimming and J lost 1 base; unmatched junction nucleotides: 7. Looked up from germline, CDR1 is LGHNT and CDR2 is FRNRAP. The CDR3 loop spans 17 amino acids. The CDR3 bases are TGTGCTAGTGGTTTGGACCTCCGGGACAGGGGTTCCTACGAGCAGTACTTC. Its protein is CASGLDLRDRGSYEQYF.

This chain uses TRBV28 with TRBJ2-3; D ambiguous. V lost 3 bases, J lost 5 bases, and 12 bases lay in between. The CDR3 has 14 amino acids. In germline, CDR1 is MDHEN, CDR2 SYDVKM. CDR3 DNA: TGTGCCAGCAGTTTCCAGTTTTATCGAGATACGCAGTATTTT. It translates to CASSFQFYRDTQYF.

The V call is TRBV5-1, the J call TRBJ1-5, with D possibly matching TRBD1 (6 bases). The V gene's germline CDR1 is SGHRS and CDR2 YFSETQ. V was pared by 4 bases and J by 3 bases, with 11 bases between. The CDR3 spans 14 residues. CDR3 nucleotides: TGCGCCAGCAGCCCCGGACAGTTCAATCAGCCCCAGCATTTT. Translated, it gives CASSPGQFNQPQHF.

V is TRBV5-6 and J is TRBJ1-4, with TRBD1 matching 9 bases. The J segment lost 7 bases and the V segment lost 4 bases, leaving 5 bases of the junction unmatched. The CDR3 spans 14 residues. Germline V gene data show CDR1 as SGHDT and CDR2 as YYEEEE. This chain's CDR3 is CASSQGTGIEKLFF. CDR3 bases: TGTGCCAGCAGCCAGGGGACAGGGATTGAAAAACTGTTTTTT.

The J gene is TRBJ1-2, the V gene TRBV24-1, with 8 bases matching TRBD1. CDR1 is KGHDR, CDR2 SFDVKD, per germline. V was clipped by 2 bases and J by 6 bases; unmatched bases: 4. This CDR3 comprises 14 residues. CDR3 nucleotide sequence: TGTGCCACCAGTGATTCGGACAGGGCTGATGGCTACACCTTC. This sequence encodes CATSDSDRADGYTF.

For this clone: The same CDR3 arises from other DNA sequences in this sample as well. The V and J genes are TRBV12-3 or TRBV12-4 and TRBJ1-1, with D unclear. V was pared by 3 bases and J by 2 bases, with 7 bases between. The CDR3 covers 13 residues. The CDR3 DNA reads TGTGCCAGCAGTTTTCGGAGAAACACTGAAGCTTTCTTT. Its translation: CASSFRRNTEAFF.

CDR3 residues: CATSDPRVGTGELFF. CDR3 DNA sequence: TGTGCCACCAGTGACCCCAGGGTCGGGACCGGGGAGCTGTTTTTT. The chain carries TRBV24-1 and TRBJ2-2; a possible D gene is TRBD1 (5 bases). Trimming pared 4 bases from V and 5 bases from J, leaving 13 bases between. The CDR3 runs to 15 residues. Germline V gene data show CDR1 as KGHDR and CDR2 as SFDVKD.

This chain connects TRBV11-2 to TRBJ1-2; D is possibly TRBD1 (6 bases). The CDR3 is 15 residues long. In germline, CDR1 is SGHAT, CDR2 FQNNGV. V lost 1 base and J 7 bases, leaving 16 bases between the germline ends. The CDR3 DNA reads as TGTGCCAGCAGCTTAGGGGGGAACAGGGACCGTGGCTACACCTTC. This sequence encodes CASSLGGNRDRGYTF.

The CDR3 region is CASIQTSPAGEQYF. DNA for the CDR3: TGTGCCAGCATCCAAACTAGCCCGGCGGGGGAGCAGTACTTC. The chain is built from TRBV6-5 and TRBJ2-7, with D tentatively TRBD2 (6 bases). CDR1 MNHEY and CDR2 SVGAGI come from the germline V gene. V was cut by 7 bases and J by 7 bases, with 20 bases left in between. This CDR3 is built from 14 residues.

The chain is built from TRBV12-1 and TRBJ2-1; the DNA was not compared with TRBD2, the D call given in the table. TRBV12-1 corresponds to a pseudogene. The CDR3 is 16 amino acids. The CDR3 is CASSCTSGSSYNEQFF. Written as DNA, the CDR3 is TGTGCCAGCAGCTGTACTAGCGGGAGCTCCTACAATGAGCAGTTCTTC.

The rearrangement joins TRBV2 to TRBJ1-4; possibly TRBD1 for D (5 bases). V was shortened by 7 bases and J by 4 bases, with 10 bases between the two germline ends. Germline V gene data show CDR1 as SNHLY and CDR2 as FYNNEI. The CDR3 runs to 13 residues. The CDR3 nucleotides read TGTGCCAGCACTCGGGGGAATAATGAAAAACTGTTTTTT. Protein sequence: CASTRGNNEKLFF. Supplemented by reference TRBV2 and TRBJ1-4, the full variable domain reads EPEVTQTPSHQVTQMGQEVILRCVPISNHLYFYWYRQILGQKVEFLVSFYNNEISEKSEIFDDQFSVERPDGSNFTLKIRSTKLEDSAMYFCASTRGNNEKLFFGSGTQLSVL.